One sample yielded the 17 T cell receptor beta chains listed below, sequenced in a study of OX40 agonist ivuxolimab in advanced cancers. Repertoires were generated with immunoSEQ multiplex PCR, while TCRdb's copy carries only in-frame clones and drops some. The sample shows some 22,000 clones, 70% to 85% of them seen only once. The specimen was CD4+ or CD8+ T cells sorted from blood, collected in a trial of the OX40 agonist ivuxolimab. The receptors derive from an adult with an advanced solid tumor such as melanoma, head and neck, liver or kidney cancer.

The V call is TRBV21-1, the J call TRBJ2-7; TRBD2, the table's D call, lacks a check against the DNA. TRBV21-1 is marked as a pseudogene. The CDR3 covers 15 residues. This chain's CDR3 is CARFSRLAGNYEQYF. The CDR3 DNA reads TGTGCCAGGTTTTCCAGACTAGCGGGAAACTACGAGCAGTACTTC.

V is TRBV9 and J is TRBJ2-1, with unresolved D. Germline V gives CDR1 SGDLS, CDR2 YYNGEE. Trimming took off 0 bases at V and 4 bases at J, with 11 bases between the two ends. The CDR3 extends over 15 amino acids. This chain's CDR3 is CASSVEGLEYNEQFF. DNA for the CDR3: TGTGCCAGCAGCGTAGAAGGTCTAGAATACAATGAGCAGTTCTTC.

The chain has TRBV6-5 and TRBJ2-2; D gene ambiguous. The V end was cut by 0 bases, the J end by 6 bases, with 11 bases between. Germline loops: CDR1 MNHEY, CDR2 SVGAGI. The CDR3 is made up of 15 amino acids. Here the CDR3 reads CASSYSPSRSGELFF. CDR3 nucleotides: TGTGCCAGCAGTTACTCCCCTTCTCGGTCCGGGGAGCTGTTTTTT.

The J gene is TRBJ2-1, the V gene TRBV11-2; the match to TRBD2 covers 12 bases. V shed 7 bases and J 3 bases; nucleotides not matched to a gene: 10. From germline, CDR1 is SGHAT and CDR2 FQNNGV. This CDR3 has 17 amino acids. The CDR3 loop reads CASIPQGLAGYYNEQFF. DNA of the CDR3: TGTGCCAGCATCCCTCAAGGACTAGCGGGATACTACAATGAGCAGTTCTTC. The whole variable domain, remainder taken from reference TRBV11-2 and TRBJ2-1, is EAGVAQSPRYKIIEKRQSVAFWCNPISGHATLYWYQQILGQGPKLLIQFQNNGVVDDSQLPKDRFSAERLKGVDSTLKIQPAKLEDSAVYLCASIPQGLAGYYNEQFFGPGTRLTVL.

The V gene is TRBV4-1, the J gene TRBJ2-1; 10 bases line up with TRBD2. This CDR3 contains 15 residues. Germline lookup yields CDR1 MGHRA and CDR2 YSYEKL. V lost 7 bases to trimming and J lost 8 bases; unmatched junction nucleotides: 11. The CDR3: CASKYRGLAGDEQFF. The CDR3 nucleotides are TGCGCCAGCAAGTACAGGGGCCTAGCGGGAGATGAGCAGTTCTTC.

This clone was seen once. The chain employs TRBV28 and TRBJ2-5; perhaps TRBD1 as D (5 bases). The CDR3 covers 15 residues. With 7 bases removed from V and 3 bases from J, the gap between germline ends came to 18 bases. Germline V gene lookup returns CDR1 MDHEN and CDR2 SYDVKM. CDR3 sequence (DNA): TGTGCCAGCACCCCTGGTTTGGGGCGGAAAGAGACCCAGTACTTC. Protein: CASTPGLGRKETQYF. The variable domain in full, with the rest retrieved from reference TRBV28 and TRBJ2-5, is DVKVTQSSRYLVKRTGEKVFLECVQDMDHENMFWYRQDPGLGLRLIYFSYDVKMKEKGDIPEGYSVSREKKERFSLILESASTNQTSMYLCASTPGLGRKETQYFGPGTRLLVL.

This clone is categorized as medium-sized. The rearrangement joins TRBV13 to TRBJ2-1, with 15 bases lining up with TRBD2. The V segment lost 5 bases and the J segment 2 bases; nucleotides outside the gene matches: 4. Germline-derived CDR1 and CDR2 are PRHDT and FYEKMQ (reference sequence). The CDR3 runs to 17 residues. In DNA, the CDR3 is TGTGCCAGCAGCCCGGGACTAGCGGGAGGAACCTACAATGAGCAGTTCTTC. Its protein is CASSPGLAGGTYNEQFF.

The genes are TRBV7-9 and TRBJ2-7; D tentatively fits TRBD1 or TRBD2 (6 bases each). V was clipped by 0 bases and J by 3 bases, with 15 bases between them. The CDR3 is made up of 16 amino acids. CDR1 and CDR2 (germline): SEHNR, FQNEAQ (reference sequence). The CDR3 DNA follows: TGTGCCAGCAGCTTAGCTAGGGGGGCCCCCTACTACGAGCAGTACTTC. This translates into CASSLARGAPYYEQYF.

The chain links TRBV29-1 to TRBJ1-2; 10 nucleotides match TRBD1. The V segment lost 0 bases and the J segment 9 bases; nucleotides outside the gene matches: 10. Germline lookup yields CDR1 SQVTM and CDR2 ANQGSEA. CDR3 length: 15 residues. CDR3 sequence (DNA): TGCAGCGTTGAAGATCTGACAGGGGGCGATTTCCGCTACACCTTC. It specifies CSVEDLTGGDFRYTF.

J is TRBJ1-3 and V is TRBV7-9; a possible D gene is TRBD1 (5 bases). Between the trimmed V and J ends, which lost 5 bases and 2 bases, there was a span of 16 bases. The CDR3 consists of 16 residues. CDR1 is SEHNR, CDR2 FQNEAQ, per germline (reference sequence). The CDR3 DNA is TGTGCCAGCAGCGACGGGACCTTCGTGACTGGAAACACCATATATTTT. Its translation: CASSDGTFVTGNTIYF. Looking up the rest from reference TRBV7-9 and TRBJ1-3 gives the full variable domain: DTGVSQNPRHKITKRGQNVTFRCDPISEHNRLYWYRQTLGQGPEFLTYFQNEAQLEKSRLLSDRFSAERPKGSFSTLEIQRTEQGDSAMYLCASSDGTFVTGNTIYFGEGSWLTVV.

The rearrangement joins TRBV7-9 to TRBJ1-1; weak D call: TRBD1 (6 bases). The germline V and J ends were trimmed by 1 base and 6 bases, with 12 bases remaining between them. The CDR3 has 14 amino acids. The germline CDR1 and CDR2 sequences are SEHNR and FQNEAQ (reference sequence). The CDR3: CASSLGNRDPEAFF. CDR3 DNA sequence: TGTGCCAGCAGCTTAGGGAACAGGGACCCTGAAGCTTTCTTT.

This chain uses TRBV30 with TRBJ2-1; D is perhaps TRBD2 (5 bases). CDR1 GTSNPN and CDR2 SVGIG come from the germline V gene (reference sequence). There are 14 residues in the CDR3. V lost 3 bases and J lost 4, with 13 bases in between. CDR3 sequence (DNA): TGTGCCTGGAGAGGTGGGAGCGTTTACAATGAGCAGTTCTTC. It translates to CAWRGGSVYNEQFF.

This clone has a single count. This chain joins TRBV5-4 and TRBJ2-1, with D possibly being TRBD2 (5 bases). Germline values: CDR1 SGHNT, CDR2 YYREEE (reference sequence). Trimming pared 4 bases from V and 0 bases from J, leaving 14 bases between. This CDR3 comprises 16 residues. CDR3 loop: CASSLERWSSYNEQFF. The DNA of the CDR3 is TGTGCCAGCAGCCTTGAGCGGTGGAGCTCCTACAATGAGCAGTTCTTC.

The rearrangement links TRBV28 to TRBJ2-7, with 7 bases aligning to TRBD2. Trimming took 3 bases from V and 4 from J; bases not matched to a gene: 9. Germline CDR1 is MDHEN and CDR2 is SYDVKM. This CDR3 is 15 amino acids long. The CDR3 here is CASSLAGGMVYEQYF. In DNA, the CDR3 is TGTGCCAGCAGTTTGGCCGGGGGGATGGTTTACGAGCAGTACTTC.

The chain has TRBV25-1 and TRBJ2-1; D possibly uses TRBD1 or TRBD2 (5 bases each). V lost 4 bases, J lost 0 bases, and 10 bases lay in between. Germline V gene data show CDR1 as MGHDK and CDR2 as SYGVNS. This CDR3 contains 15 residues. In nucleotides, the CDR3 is TGTGCCAGCAGTGGAGGGGTTGACTCCTACAATGAGCAGTTCTTC. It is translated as CASSGGVDSYNEQFF.

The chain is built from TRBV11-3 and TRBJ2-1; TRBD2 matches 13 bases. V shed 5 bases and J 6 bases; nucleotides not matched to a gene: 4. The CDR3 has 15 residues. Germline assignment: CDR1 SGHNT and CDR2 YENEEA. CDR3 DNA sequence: TGTGCCAGCAGCCAAGGACTAGCGGGAGTCAATGAGCAGTTCTTC. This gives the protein CASSQGLAGVNEQFF.

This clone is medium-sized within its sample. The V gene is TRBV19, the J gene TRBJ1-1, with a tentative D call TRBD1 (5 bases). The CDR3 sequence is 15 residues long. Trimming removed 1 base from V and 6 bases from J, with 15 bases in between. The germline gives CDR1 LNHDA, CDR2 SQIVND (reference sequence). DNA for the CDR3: TGTGCCAGTAGTATAGCAGTGCAGGGAGGAGCTGAAGCTTTCTTT. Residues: CASSIAVQGGAEAFF. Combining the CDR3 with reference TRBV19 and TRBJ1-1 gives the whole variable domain DGGITQSPKYLFRKEGQNVTLSCEQNLNHDAMYWYRQDPGQGLRLIYYSQIVNDFQKGDIAEGYSVSREKKESFPLTVTSAQKNPTAFYLCASSIAVQGGAEAFFGQGTRLTVV.